Below are 18 T cell receptor beta chains sequenced from a single sample in a study of cytotoxic CD8 clonotypes in ibrutinib-treated CLL. Profiling relied on immunoSEQ multiplex PCR, and the TCRdb table lists in-frame clones only, not all of them. Of over 150,000 clones listed, around 70% are singletons. Sequencing used PBMCs, obtained after 24 months of ibrutinib treatment. The receptors were sampled from a human donor with chronic lymphocytic leukemia.

The chain is built from TRBV12-5 and TRBJ2-5, with D perhaps TRBD2 (6 bases). The V end was cut by 1 base, the J end by 4 bases, with 7 bases between. Germline V lookup: CDR1 LGHNT, CDR2 FRNRAP. CDR3 length: 13 amino acids. DNA of the CDR3: TGTGCTAGTGGTTTGGAGCGGGTAGAGACCCAGTACTTC. This translates into CASGLERVETQYF.

Comment on this clone: The same CDR3 arises from other DNA sequences in this sample as well. The rearrangement links TRBV20-1 to TRBJ2-7; D uncertain. From germline, CDR1 is DFQATT and CDR2 SNEGSKA (reference sequence). The CDR3 has 11 residues. Trimming took off 4 bases at V and 3 bases at J, with 7 bases between the two ends. The CDR3 region has the DNA TGCAGTGCTACCCCCGGCTACGAGCAGTACTTC. Its protein product is CSATPGYEQYF.

This clone was picked up a small number of times. This rearrangement joins TRBV25-1 to TRBJ1-1; D is ambiguous. The length of the CDR3 is 13 residues. Germline values: CDR1 MGHDK, CDR2 SYGVNS. Trimming took 1 base from V and 0 from J, leaving 3 bases between them. The CDR3 loop reads CASSELVNTEAFF. The CDR3 DNA reads TGTGCCAGCAGTGAATTAGTGAACACTGAAGCTTTCTTT. Complete variable domain (other parts from reference TRBV25-1 and TRBJ1-1): EADIYQTPRYLVIGTGKKITLECSQTMGHDKMYWYQQDPGMELHLIHYSYGVNSTEKGDLSSESTVSRIRTEHFPLTLESARPSHTSQYLCASSELVNTEAFFGQGTRLTVV.

This clone was counted only a few times. The CDR3 nucleotides are TGTGCCAGCAGCGGGAGGGACAGGAAAACCTATGGCTACACCTTC. Translating gives CASSGRDRKTYGYTF. This chain joins TRBV4-2 and TRBJ1-2, with 8 bases matching TRBD1. The CDR3 runs 15 residues. Germline CDR1 LGHNA, CDR2 YNFKEQ. Losses at the gene ends were 5 bases for V and 4 bases for J; bases not matched to a gene: 9.

This clone has only one observation. The rearrangement uses TRBV19 and TRBJ1-5, with D perhaps matching TRBD1 (5 bases). CDR1 LNHDA and CDR2 SQIVND come from the germline V gene (reference sequence). Trimming stripped 6 bases from V and 2 bases from J, with 14 bases between. This CDR3 has 15 amino acids. As DNA, the CDR3 is TGTGCCAGTAGAAGGGACCGCCAGGGCAATCAGCCCCAGCATTTT. It specifies CASRRDRQGNQPQHF. Combining the CDR3 with reference TRBV19 and TRBJ1-5 gives the whole variable domain DGGITQSPKYLFRKEGQNVTLSCEQNLNHDAMYWYRQDPGQGLRLIYYSQIVNDFQKGDIAEGYSVSREKKESFPLTVTSAQKNPTAFYLCASRRDRQGNQPQHFGDGTRLSIL.

This clone was recorded only once. This chain uses TRBV29-1 with TRBJ1-2; 7 nucleotides align to TRBD1. V lost 6 bases, J lost 5 bases, and 9 bases stayed unmatched. Germline CDR1 reads SQVTM; CDR2 reads ANQGSEA. This CDR3 comprises 13 residues. The CDR3 DNA is TGCAGCGTAGGGGGGACAGATACTTATGGCTACACCTTC. This encodes CSVGGTDTYGYTF. Combining the CDR3 with reference TRBV29-1 and TRBJ1-2 gives the whole variable domain SAVISQKPSRDICQRGTSLTIQCQVDSQVTMMFWYRQQPGQSLTLIATANQGSEATYESGFVIDKFPISRPNLTFSTLTVSNMSPEDSSIYLCSVGGTDTYGYTFGSGTRLTVV.

This clone came up a few times. The chain's CDR3 is CASSSPGLARDEQYF. CDR3 DNA sequence: TGTGCCAGCAGCTCGCCGGGACTAGCTCGTGACGAGCAGTACTTC. V and J are TRBV7-2 and TRBJ2-7; 9 nucleotides match TRBD2. The CDR3 sequence is 15 residues long. Per germline, CDR1 SGHTA and CDR2 FQGNSA. V gave up 4 bases and J gave up 5 bases; unmatched junction bases: 9.

CDR3 sequence (DNA): TGCGCCAGCAGCTTGTGGCGGACAGGGGACGGGACTACTTACGAGCAGTACTTC. Its translation is CASSLWRTGDGTTYEQYF. This chain links TRBV5-1 with TRBJ2-7; 9 nucleotides line up with TRBD1. The V gene's germline CDR1 is SGHRS and CDR2 YFSETQ. This CDR3 has 18 residues. The J segment lost 4 bases and the V segment lost 1 base, leaving 15 bases of the junction unmatched.

The rearrangement links TRBV25-1 to TRBJ2-2; D unclear. The V end lost 0 bases, the J end lost 7 bases, and 0 bases lay between the germline ends. The CDR3 runs to 11 residues. Germline-derived CDR1 and CDR2 are MGHDK and SYGVNS. The CDR3 reads CASSEYGELFF. In nucleotides, the CDR3 is TGTGCCAGCAGTGAATACGGGGAGCTGTTTTTT.

CDR3 residues: CASSQPLTVSYGYTF. The CDR3, as DNA: TGTGCCAGCAGTCAACCTTTGACCGTAAGCTATGGCTACACCTTC. The chain recombines TRBV6-6 with TRBJ1-2, with no clear D. CDR1 is MNHNY and CDR2 is SVGAGI in the germline V gene (reference sequence). V gave up 5 bases and J gave up 4 bases, with 17 bases separating them. This CDR3 region has 15 residues.

The rearrangement links TRBV6-1 to TRBJ1-1, with D possibly matching TRBD1 (5 bases). Germline CDR1 and CDR2: MNHNS and SASEGT. The CDR3 extends over 15 amino acids. Trimming stripped 8 bases from V and 0 bases from J, with 16 bases between. The chain's CDR3 is CASLIRAGVNTEAFF. The CDR3 nucleotides read TGTGCCAGCCTGATCAGGGCGGGGGTGAACACTGAAGCTTTCTTT.

This clone was seen a single time. The rearrangement uses TRBV5-1 and TRBJ2-1, with D tentatively TRBD1 (6 bases). Germline V lookup: CDR1 SGHRS, CDR2 YFSETQ. This CDR3 contains 15 residues. V was cut by 0 bases and J by 8 bases, with 15 bases left in between. DNA for the CDR3: TGCGCCAGCAGCTTGGGGCAGGGGATGTACGATGAGCAGTTCTTC. This translates into CASSLGQGMYDEQFF.

The V call is TRBV2, the J call TRBJ1-4; D is unresolved. Germline V gene lookup returns CDR1 SNHLY and CDR2 FYNNEI. With 5 bases removed from V and 0 bases from J, the gap between germline ends came to 7 bases. This CDR3 is built from 14 residues. The CDR3 spells CASSLDATNEKLFF. In DNA, the CDR3 is TGTGCCAGCAGTCTCGACGCAACTAATGAAAAACTGTTTTTT.

The J gene is TRBJ2-1, the V gene TRBV11-1; perhaps TRBD2 as D (5 bases). V shed 4 bases and J shed 1 base, with 14 bases lying between them. Per the germline V gene, CDR1 is SGHAT and CDR2 is FQDESV (reference sequence). The CDR3 totals 16 residues. The CDR3 DNA is TGTGCCAGCAGCTCACCTAGCATAAGATCCTACAATGAGCAGTTCTTC. Its translation: CASSSPSIRSYNEQFF.

The genes are TRBV10-2 and TRBJ2-7, with 9 bases aligning to TRBD2. The germline V gene has CDR1 WSHSY and CDR2 SAAADI. With 4 bases clipped from V and 4 bases from J, the junction kept 5 bases outside the gene matches. The CDR3 is 14 amino acids. CDR3 sequence reads: CASSVGGRAYEQYF. The DNA of the CDR3 is TGCGCCAGCAGTGTCGGCGGGAGGGCATACGAGCAGTACTTC.

The V gene is TRBV28, the J gene TRBJ2-7; TRBD2 matches 7 bases. CDR1 MDHEN and CDR2 SYDVKM come from the germline V gene. The V segment lost 7 bases and the J segment 6 bases; nucleotides outside the gene matches: 12. The CDR3 is made up of 14 amino acids. CDR3: CASNHGLPGGEQYF. CDR3 bases: TGTGCCAGCAACCACGGCCTCCCGGGGGGCGAGCAGTACTTC.

J is TRBJ2-6 and V is TRBV18; 9 bases agree with TRBD1. Germline CDR1 reads KGHSH; CDR2 reads LQKENI. The CDR3 length is 17 residues. Trimming cost V 3 bases and J 1 base; bases outside gene matches: 4. CDR3 sequence: CASSPGQGGSGANVLTF. DNA of the CDR3: TGTGCCAGCTCACCGGGACAGGGTGGGTCTGGGGCCAACGTCCTGACTTTC.

The V gene is TRBV7-2, the J gene TRBJ2-7, with 11 bases matching TRBD2. The CDR3 runs to 14 residues. Trimming at V came to 5 bases and at J to 6 bases, leaving 6 bases not matched to a gene. Germline values: CDR1 SGHTA, CDR2 FQGNSA. This chain's CDR3 is CASSKTSGSTEQYF. The CDR3 DNA sequence: TGTGCCAGCAGCAAAACTAGCGGGAGTACCGAGCAGTACTTC. Full variable domain (outside the CDR3, taken from reference TRBV7-2 and TRBJ2-7): GAGVSQSPSNKVTEKGKDVELRCDPISGHTALYWYRQSLGQGLEFLIYFQGNSAPDKSGLPSDRFSAERTGGSVSTLTIQRTQQEDSAVYLCASSKTSGSTEQYFGPGTRLTVT.